Listed below are T cell receptor beta chains from one sample, sequenced in a study of cytomegalovirus exposure and HLA in healthy donors. The repertoire was sequenced with immunoSEQ multiplex PCR; TCRdb's copy has only in-frame clones and lacks some. Of about 130,000 clones in the sample, over 60% were seen once. Sequenced material: PBMCs. Receptor source: a human donor in good health. Both conserved end residues are part of each CDR3. The D gene is left open where the match is weak. A clone size is listed for some rows: how often the clone was seen (once, few, many), or a class if it is expanded.

V	J	size	D	CDR3	DNA
TRBV7-8	TRBJ1-5	NA	NA	CASSLVMDILPPYSNQPQHF	TGTGCCAGCAGCTTAGTGATGGACATACTACCGCCTTATAGCAATCAGCCCCAGCATTTT
TRBV5-4	TRBJ2-2	NA	NA	CASSLVQHWNTGELFF	TGTGCCAGCAGCTTGGTACAGCACTGGAACACCGGGGAGCTGTTTTTT
TRBV19	TRBJ1-2	NA	NA	CASSREHPNYGYTF	TGTGCCAGTAGTAGGGAGCACCCTAACTATGGCTACACCTTC
TRBV5-4	TRBJ2-7	NA	TRBD2	CASSPPPGTPGRASYEQYF	TGTGCCAGCAGCCCACCACCGGGTACTCCAGGGAGGGCCTCCTACGAGCAGTACTTC
TRBV6-5	TRBJ2-7	NA	NA	CASSYSPGNYEQYF	TGTGCCAGCAGTTACTCGCCAGGGAACTACGAGCAGTACTTC
TRBV7-3	TRBJ2-1	NA	NA	CASSEAGASYNEQFF	TGTGCCAGCAGCGAGGCGGGGGCTTCCTACAATGAGCAGTTCTTC
TRBV7-7	TRBJ2-5	NA	TRBD2	CASSLIAGGRETQYF	TGTGCTAGCAGCCTCATAGCGGGGGGGCGTGAGACCCAGTACTTC
TRBV7-6	TRBJ1-2	NA	TRBD1	CASSQGPSGGAGYGYTF	TGTGCCAGCAGCCAGGGTCCCTCAGGGGGCGCAGGGTATGGCTACACCTTC
TRBV19	TRBJ1-2	NA	NA	CATHPWGVYGYTF	TGTGCCACTCACCCTTGGGGAGTCTATGGCTACACCTTC
TRBV30	TRBJ2-1	NA	TRBD2	CAWSVGGARRGEQFF	TGTGCCTGGAGTGTCGGGGGGGCCCGCCGGGGAGAGCAGTTCTTC
TRBV12-5	TRBJ2-7	once	NA	CASGLVEGESHQGQYF	TGTGCTAGTGGTTTGGTAGAAGGGGAATCCCATCAGGGGCAGTACTTC
TRBV27	TRBJ1-1	NA	TRBD1	CASSLGQGAYTEAFF	TGTGCCAGCAGTTTAGGTCAGGGGGCGTACACTGAAGCTTTCTTT